One and the same sample provided the 13 T cell receptor beta chains below, sequenced in a study of cytomegalovirus exposure and HLA in healthy donors. This table comes from immunoSEQ multiplex PCR, and its TCRdb copy is limited to in-frame clones, with some not included. The data show more than 85,000 clones, with about 88% seen just once and approximately 4% held by the top ten. Sequenced sample: PBMCs. Source of these receptors: a woman aged 18-29 years in good health and CMV-seropositive.

V gene TRBV9 combines with J gene TRBJ2-5, with 16 bases aligning to TRBD2. The ends lost 3 bases at V and 6 bases at J; junction bases unmatched: 8. Looked up from germline, CDR1 is SGDLS and CDR2 is YYNGEE. The CDR3 has 17 residues. The CDR3 sequence is CASSGGLAGGPEKTQYF. DNA for the CDR3: TGTGCCAGCAGCGGGGGACTAGCGGGAGGGCCGGAAAAGACCCAGTACTTC.

The chain joins TRBV23-1 to TRBJ2-1, with D possibly matching TRBD1 (7 bases). TRBV23-1 has ORF status, its function being uncertain. The CDR3 covers 15 residues. V lost 8 bases to trimming and J lost 4 bases, with 18 bases between them. The CDR3: CASPLEGAAYNEQFF. The CDR3 nucleotides read TGCGCCAGCCCCTTGGAGGGGGCGGCATACAATGAGCAGTTCTTC.

V gene TRBV11-3 combines with J gene TRBJ2-7; 9 nucleotides match TRBD2. This CDR3 is 18 amino acids long. CDR1 is SGHNT and CDR2 is YENEEA in the germline V gene. Losses at the gene ends were 9 bases for V and 2 bases for J; bases not matched to a gene: 20. Here the CDR3 DNA reads TGTGCCAGTGCCGCGACGGCTAGCGGGACATCAGGGACCTACGAGCAGTACTTC. Protein sequence: CASAATASGTSGTYEQYF.

The chain has TRBV28 and TRBJ1-4, with a tentative D call TRBD1 (6 bases). The CDR3 contains 18 residues. V lost 4 bases, J lost 0 bases, and 18 bases lay in between. Per germline, CDR1 MDHEN and CDR2 SYDVKM. CDR3 protein: CASSSPGGLGATNEKLFF. CDR3 nucleotides: TGTGCCAGCAGTTCTCCTGGGGGCCTAGGTGCAACTAATGAAAAACTGTTTTTT.

The chain combines TRBV6-5 with TRBJ1-5; D is possibly TRBD1 (6 bases). The CDR3 contains 13 residues. Germline V CDR1 and CDR2: MNHEY, SVGAGI. Trimming shortened V by 2 bases and J by 5 bases, and 7 bases separated the two germline ends. The CDR3 sequence is CASSYDRHQPQHF. CDR3 DNA: TGTGCCAGCAGTTACGACAGGCATCAGCCCCAGCATTTT.

The chain employs TRBV2 and TRBJ2-2; TRBD2 aligns across 10 bases. Looked up from germline, CDR1 is SNHLY and CDR2 is FYNNEI. There are 14 residues in the CDR3. Germline trimming cut 9 bases from V and 8 bases from J; bases unmatched to any gene: 9. The CDR3 sequence: CASTLAGRGGELFF. In nucleotides, the CDR3 is TGTGCCAGTACACTAGCGGGACGGGGAGGGGAGCTGTTTTTT.

Written as DNA, the CDR3 is TGTGCCAGCAGCTGGGGGGGCCGTAGGCAGGGAAACAATGAGCAGTTCTTC. Its protein product is CASSWGGRRQGNNEQFF. The chain employs TRBV5-4 and TRBJ2-1, with D tentatively TRBD2 (7 bases). CDR1 and CDR2 (germline): SGHNT, YYREEE (reference sequence). Trimming took 3 bases from V and 5 from J, leaving 21 bases between them. The CDR3 is 17 residues long.

V is TRBV6-5 and J is TRBJ2-2; D ambiguous. Looked up from germline, CDR1 is MNHEY and CDR2 is SVGAGI. The CDR3 sequence is 13 residues long. V shed 2 bases and J shed 6 bases, with 7 bases lying between them. CDR3 sequence: CASSYGLAGELFF. CDR3 DNA: TGTGCCAGCAGTTACGGGCTTGCCGGGGAGCTGTTTTTT.

The chain joins TRBV28 to TRBJ1-2; 9 bases match TRBD1. CDR1 is MDHEN and CDR2 is SYDVKM in the germline V gene. The CDR3 totals 15 residues. V lost 1 base, J lost 7 bases, and 7 bases stayed unmatched. The CDR3 protein is CASSLSTGTGSGYTF. CDR3 nucleotides: TGTGCCAGCAGTTTATCGACAGGGACAGGGTCTGGCTACACCTTC.

The genes are TRBV5-1 and TRBJ1-3; 7 positions match TRBD1. In germline, CDR1 is SGHRS, CDR2 YFSETQ. V shed 4 bases and J 4 bases; nucleotides not matched to a gene: 8. CDR3 size: 15 residues. The CDR3 coding sequence is TGCGCCAGCAGCAATGAGGGGGCTGGGGGAAACACCATATATTTT. This translates into CASSNEGAGGNTIYF. The full variable domain, rest sourced from reference TRBV5-1 and TRBJ1-3, is KAGVTQTPRYLIKTRGQQVTLSCSPISGHRSVSWYQQTPGQGLQFLFEYFSETQRNKGNFPGRFSGRQFSNSRSEMNVSTLELGDSALYLCASSNEGAGGNTIYFGEGSWLTVV.

The rearrangement uses TRBV15 and TRBJ2-1, with TRBD2 matching over 7 bases. The junction had 9 bases not matched to a gene; V was cut back by 8 bases and J by 8 bases. The CDR3 has 13 residues. The germline V gene encodes CDR1 LNHNV and CDR2 YYDKDF (reference sequence). This chain's CDR3 is CATSGEGLDEQFF. The CDR3 bases are TGTGCCACCTCGGGGGAGGGCCTGGATGAGCAGTTCTTC.

The chain combines TRBV5-8 with TRBJ1-4; 9 bases are shared with TRBD1. The CDR3 sequence is 14 residues long. Germline V gene data show CDR1 as SGHTS and CDR2 as YDEGEE. The J segment lost 8 bases and the V segment lost 4 bases, leaving 6 bases of the junction unmatched. CDR3 DNA: TGTGCCAGCAGCCAGGGACAGGGAGGCGAAAAACTGTTTTTT. Translation: CASSQGQGGEKLFF.

In its sample, this clone was seen once. The CDR3, as DNA: TGTGCCAGCAGTTTCGGACAGAGCTCCTACGAGCAGTACTTC. Its translation: CASSFGQSSYEQYF. The chain has TRBV28 and TRBJ2-7; D might be TRBD1 (6 bases). The CDR3 is 14 amino acids. Trimming left V 3 bases short and J 0 bases short, with 9 bases between. Per the germline V gene, CDR1 is MDHEN and CDR2 is SYDVKM. Full variable domain (rest looked up from reference TRBV28 and TRBJ2-7): DVKVTQSSRYLVKRTGEKVFLECVQDMDHENMFWYRQDPGLGLRLIYFSYDVKMKEKGDIPEGYSVSREKKERFSLILESASTNQTSMYLCASSFGQSSYEQYFGPGTRLTVT.